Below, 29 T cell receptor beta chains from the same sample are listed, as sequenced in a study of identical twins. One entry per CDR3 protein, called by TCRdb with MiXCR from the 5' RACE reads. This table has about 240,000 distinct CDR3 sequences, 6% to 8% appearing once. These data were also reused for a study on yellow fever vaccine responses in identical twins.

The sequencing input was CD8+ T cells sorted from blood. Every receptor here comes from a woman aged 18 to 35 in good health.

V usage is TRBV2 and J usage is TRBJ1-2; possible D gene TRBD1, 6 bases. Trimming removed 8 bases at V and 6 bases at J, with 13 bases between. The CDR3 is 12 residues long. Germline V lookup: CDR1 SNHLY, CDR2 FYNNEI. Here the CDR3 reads CASQAGVDGYTF. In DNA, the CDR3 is TGTGCCAGCCAGGCAGGGGTGGATGGCTACACCTTC. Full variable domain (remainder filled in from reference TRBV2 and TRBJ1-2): EPEVTQTPSHQVTQMGQEVILRCVPISNHLYFYWYRQILGQKVEFLVSFYNNEISEKSEIFDDQFSVERPDGSNFTLKIRSTKLEDSAMYFCASQAGVDGYTFGSGTRLTVV.

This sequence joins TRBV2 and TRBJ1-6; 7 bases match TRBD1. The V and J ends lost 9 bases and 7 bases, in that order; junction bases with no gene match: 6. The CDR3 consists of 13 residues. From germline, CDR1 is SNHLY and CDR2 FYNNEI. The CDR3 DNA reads TGTGCCAGTGGGGACAGTCTAAATTCACCCCTCCACTTT. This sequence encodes CASGDSLNSPLHF.

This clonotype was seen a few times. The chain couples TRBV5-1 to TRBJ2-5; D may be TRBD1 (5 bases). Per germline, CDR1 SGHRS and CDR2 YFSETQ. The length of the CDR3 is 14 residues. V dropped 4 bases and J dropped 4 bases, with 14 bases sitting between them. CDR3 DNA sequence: TGCGCCAGCAGCCCTACAGGACGTCCAGAGACCCAGTACTTC. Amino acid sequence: CASSPTGRPETQYF.

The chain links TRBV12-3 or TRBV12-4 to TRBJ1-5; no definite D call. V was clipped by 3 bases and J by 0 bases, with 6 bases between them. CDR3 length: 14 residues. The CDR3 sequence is CASSFSDSNQPQHF. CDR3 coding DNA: TGTGCCAGCAGTTTCTCAGATAGCAATCAGCCCCAGCATTTT.

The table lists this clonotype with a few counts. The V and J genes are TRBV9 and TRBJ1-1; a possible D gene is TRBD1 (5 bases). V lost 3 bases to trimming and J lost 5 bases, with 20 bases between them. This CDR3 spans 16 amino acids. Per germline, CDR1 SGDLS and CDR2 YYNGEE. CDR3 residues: CASSEWDPGLGTEAFF. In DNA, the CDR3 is TGTGCCAGCAGCGAGTGGGACCCAGGGCTGGGGACTGAAGCTTTCTTT.

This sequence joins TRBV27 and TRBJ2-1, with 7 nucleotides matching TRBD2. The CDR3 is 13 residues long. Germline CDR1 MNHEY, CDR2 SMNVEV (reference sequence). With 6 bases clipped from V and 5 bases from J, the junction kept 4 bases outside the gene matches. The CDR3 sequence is CASSPGTNNEQFF. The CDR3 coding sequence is TGTGCCAGCAGCCCCGGGACTAACAATGAGCAGTTCTTC.

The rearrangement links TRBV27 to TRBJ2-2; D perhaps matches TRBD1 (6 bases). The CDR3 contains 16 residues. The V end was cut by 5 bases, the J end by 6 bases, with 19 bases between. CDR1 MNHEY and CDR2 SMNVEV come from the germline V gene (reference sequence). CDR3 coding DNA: TGTGCCAGCAGTAAGACAGGTTACAGGTTCGCCGGGGAGCTGTTTTTT. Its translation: CASSKTGYRFAGELFF.

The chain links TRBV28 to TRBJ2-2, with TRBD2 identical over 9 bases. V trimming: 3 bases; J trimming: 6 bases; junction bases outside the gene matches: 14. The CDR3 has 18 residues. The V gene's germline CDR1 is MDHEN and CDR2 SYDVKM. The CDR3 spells CASSLPLGAGGSSGELFF. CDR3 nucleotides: TGTGCCAGCAGTTTGCCCCTGGGAGCGGGGGGAAGCTCCGGGGAGCTGTTTTTT.

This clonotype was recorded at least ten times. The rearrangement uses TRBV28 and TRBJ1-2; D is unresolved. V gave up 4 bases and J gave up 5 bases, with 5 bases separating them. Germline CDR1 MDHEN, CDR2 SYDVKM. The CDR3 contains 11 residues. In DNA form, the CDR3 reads TGTGCCAGCAGTTATACTTATGGCTACACCTTC. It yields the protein CASSYTYGYTF.

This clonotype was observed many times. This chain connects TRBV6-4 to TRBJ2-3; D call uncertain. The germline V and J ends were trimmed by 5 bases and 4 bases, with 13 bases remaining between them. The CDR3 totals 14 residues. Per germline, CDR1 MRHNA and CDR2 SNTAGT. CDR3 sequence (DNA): TGTGCCAGCAGTAAGGGCACTGCGGCAGATACGCAGTATTTT. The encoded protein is CASSKGTAADTQYF.

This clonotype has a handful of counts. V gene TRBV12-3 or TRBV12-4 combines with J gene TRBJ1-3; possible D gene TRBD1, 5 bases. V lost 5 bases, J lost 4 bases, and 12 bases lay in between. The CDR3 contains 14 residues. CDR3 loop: CASSTSNRGNTIYF. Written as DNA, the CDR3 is TGTGCCAGCAGTACCTCGAACAGGGGAAACACCATATATTTT.

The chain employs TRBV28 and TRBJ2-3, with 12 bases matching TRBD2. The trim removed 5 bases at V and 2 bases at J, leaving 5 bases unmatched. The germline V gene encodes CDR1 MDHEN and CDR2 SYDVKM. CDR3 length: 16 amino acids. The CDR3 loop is CASSPWTSGTTDTQYF. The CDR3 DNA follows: TGTGCCAGCAGTCCCTGGACTAGCGGGACCACAGATACGCAGTATTTT.

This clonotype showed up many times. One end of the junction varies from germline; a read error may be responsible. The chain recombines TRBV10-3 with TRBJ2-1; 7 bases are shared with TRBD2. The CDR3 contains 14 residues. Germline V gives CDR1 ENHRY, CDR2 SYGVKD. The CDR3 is CAIRDGGFYNEQFF. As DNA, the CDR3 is TGTGCCATCCGTGACGGGGGGTTCTACAATGAGCAGTTCTTC.

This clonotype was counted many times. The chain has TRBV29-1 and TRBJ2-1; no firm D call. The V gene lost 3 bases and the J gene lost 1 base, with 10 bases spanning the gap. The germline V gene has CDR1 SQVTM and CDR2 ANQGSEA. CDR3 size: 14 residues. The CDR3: CSVEQEPSYNEQFF. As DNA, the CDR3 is TGCAGCGTTGAGCAGGAGCCGTCCTACAATGAGCAGTTCTTC.

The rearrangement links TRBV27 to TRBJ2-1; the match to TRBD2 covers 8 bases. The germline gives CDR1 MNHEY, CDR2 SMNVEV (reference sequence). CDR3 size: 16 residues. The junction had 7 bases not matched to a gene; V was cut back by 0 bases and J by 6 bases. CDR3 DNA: TGTGCCAGCAGTTTATCGGTCGGACTAGCAAGCAATGAGCAGTTCTTC. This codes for CASSLSVGLASNEQFF.

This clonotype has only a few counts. Here the CDR3 reads CASSSRIHGDRDTQYF. In DNA form, the CDR3 reads TGTGCCAGCAGCTCACGCATCCATGGGGACAGAGATACGCAGTATTTT. The J gene is TRBJ2-3, the V gene TRBV13; 7 bases are a match to TRBD1. Trimming at V came to 4 bases and at J to 5 bases, leaving 12 bases not matched to a gene. The CDR3 is 16 residues long. Germline V lookup: CDR1 PRHDT, CDR2 FYEKMQ (reference sequence).

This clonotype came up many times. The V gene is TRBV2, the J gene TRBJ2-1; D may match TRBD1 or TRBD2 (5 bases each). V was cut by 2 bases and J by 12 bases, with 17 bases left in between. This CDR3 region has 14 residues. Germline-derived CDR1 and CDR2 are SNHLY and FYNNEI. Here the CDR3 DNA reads TGTGCCAGCAGTGAAAAGGGGCGCGGGTTTTGGCAGTTCTTC. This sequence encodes CASSEKGRGFWQFF. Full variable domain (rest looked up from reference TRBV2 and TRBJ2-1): EPEVTQTPSHQVTQMGQEVILRCVPISNHLYFYWYRQILGQKVEFLVSFYNNEISEKSEIFDDQFSVERPDGSNFTLKIRSTKLEDSAMYFCASSEKGRGFWQFFGPGTRLTVL.

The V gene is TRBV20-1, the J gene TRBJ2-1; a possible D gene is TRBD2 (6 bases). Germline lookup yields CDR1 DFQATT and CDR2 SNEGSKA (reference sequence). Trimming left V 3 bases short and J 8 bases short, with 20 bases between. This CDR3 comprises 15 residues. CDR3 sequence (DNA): TGCAGTGCTAGTGGTGTGGGGGAGGCCCTCTATGAGCAGTTCTTC. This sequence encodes CSASGVGEALYEQFF.

Here the CDR3 reads CASSLTNTRDRGLSSYYEQYF. The CDR3, as DNA: TGTGCCAGCAGTCTGACTAACACACGGGACAGGGGGCTATCGAGCTACTACGAGCAGTACTTC. The V and J genes are TRBV12-3 or TRBV12-4 and TRBJ2-7; 12 nucleotides agree with TRBD1. The J segment lost 3 bases and the V segment lost 5 bases, leaving 23 bases of the junction unmatched. The CDR3 loop spans 21 amino acids.

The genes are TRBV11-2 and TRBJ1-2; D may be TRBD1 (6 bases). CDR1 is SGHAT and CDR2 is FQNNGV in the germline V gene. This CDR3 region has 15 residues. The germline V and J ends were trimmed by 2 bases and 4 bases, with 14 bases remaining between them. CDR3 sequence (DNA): TGTGCCAGCAGCTTATTCAGGGGCGGTAGCTATGGCTACACCTTC. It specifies CASSLFRGGSYGYTF.

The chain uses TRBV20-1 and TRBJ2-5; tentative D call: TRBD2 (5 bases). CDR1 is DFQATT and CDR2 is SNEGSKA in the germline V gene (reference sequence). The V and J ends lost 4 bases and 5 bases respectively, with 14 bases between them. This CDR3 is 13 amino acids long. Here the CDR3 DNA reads TGCAGTGCTATAGAAGACTATCAGGAGACCCAGTACTTC. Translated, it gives CSAIEDYQETQYF.

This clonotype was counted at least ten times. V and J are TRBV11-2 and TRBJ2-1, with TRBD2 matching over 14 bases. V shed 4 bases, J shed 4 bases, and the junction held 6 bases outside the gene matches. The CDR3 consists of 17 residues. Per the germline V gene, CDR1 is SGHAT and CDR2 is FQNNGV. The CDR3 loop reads CASSSRLAGGVYNEQFF. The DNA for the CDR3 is TGTGCCAGCAGCTCGCGACTAGCGGGGGGGGTTTACAATGAGCAGTTCTTC.

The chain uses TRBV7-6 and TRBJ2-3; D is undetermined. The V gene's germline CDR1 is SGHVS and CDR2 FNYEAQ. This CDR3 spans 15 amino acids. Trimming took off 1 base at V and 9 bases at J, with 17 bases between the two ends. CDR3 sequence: CASSLVKTDALTQYF. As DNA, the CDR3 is TGTGCCAGCAGCTTAGTCAAAACCGACGCCTTAACGCAGTATTTT. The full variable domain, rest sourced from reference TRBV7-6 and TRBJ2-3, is GAGVSQSPRYKVTKRGQDVALRCDPISGHVSLYWYRQALGQGPEFLTYFNYEAQQDKSGLPNDRFSAERPEGSISTLTIQRTEQRDSAMYRCASSLVKTDALTQYFGPGTRLTVL.

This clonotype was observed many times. The CDR3 loop reads CASSRTGDNTGELFF. CDR3 bases: TGTGCCAGCAGCCGTACAGGGGACAACACCGGGGAGCTGTTTTTT. The gene calls are TRBV6-2 or TRBV6-3 and TRBJ2-2, with 7 bases fitting TRBD1. The CDR3 has 15 amino acids. V lost 6 bases, J lost 2 bases, and 6 bases stayed unmatched. Germline V gene lookup returns CDR1 MNHEY and CDR2 SVGEGT.

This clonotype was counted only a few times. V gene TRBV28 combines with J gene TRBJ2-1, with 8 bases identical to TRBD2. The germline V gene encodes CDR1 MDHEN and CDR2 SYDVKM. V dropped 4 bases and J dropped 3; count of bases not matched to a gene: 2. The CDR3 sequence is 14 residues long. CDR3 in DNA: TGTGCCAGCAGTTCGCGGGAGGTCTACAATGAGCAGTTCTTC. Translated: CASSSREVYNEQFF.

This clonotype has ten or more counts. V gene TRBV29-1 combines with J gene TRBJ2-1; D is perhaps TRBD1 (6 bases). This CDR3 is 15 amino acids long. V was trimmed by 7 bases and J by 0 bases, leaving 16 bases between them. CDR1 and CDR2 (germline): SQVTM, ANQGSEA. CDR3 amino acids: CSDGQTGISYNEQFF. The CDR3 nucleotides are TGCAGCGACGGACAGACGGGTATCTCCTACAATGAGCAGTTCTTC.

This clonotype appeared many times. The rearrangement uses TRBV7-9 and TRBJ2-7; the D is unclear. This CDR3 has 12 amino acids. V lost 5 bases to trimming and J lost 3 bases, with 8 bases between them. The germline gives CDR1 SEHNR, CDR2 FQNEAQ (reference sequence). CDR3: CASSGLDYEQYF. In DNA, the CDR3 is TGTGCCAGCAGCGGGCTCGACTACGAGCAGTACTTC.

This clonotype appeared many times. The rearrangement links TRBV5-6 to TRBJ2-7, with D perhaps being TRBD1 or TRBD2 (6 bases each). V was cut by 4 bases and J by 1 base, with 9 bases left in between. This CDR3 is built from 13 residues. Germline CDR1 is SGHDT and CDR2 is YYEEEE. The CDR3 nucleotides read TGTGCCAGCAGCCAGGGGAGGTCCTACGAGCAGTACTTC. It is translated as CASSQGRSYEQYF.

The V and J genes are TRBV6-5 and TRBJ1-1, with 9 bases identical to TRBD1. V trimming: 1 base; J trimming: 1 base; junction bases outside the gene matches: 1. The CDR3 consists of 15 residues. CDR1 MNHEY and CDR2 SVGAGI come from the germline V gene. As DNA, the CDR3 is TGTGCCAGCAGTTACTTGGGACAGGGGAACACTGAAGCTTTCTTT. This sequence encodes CASSYLGQGNTEAFF.